Described below is a single T cell receptor beta chain sequence and its context. Its antigen remains unidentified. The CDR3 has 15 residues. V was pared by 1 base and J by 11 bases, with 20 bases between. Germline loops: CDR1 SGHAT, CDR2 FQNNGV. Expressed TCRB transcripts were sequenced because the entire RNA isolate underwent reverse transcription. Assay used: immunoSEQ multiplex PCR; TCRdb lists only in-frame clones, some missing. The sample consists of over 65,000 clones, about 32% of them appearing once. This sample was included in a study of beta chain features in type 1 diabetes. Whole-study results and caveats: Comparison showed that naive, central memory and Treg TCRB repertoires appeared more similar among patients than among healthy donors.

Sorted populations all had greater than 98% purity. J is TRBJ2-5 and V is TRBV11-2; a possible D gene is TRBD2 (5 bases). The TCR was taken from a woman between 18 and 29 years old in good health. Source material: stem cell memory CD4+ T cells from blood. This CDR3 reads CASSLGRTSLSEQYF. The CDR3 coding sequence is TGTGCCAGCAGCTTAGGAAGGACTTCCCTCTCGGAGCAGTACTTC.